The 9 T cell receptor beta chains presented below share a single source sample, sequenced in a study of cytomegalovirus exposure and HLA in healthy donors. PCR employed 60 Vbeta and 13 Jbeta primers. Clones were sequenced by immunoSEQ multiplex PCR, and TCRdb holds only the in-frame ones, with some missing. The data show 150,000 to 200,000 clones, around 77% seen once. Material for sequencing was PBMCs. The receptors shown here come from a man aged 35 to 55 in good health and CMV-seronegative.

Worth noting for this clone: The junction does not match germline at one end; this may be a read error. The CDR3, as DNA: TGTTCCAGCAGCTTTACTAGCGGGAGAGGAGCCCACTCCTCGTACGAGCAGTACTTC. Translation: CSSSFTSGRGAHSSYEQYF. This chain joins TRBV7-9 and TRBJ2-7; 11 bases line up with TRBD2. Germline CDR1 SEHNR, CDR2 FQNEAQ (reference sequence). CDR3 size: 19 residues.

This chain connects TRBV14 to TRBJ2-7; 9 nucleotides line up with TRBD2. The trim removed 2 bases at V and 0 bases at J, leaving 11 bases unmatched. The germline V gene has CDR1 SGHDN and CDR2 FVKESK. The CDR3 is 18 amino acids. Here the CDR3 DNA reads TGTGCCAGCAGCCAACTTACACCCAGCGGGAGGAGCTCCTACGAGCAGTACTTC. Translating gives CASSQLTPSGRSSYEQYF.

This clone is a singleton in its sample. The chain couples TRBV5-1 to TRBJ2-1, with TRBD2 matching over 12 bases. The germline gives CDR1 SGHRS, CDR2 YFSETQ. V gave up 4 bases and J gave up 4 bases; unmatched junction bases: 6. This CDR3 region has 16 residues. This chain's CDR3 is CASSGGLAGLYNEQFF. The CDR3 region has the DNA TGCGCCAGCAGCGGTGGACTAGCGGGGTTATACAATGAGCAGTTCTTC.

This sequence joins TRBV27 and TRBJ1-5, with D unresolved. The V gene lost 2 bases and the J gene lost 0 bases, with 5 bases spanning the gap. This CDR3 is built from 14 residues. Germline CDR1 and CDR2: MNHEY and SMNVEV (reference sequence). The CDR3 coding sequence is TGTGCCAGCAGTTTAGGAGATAGCAATCAGCCCCAGCATTTT. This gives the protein CASSLGDSNQPQHF.

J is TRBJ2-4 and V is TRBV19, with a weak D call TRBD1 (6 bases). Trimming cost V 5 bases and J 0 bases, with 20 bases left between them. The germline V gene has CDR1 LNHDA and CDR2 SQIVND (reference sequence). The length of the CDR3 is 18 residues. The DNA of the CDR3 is TGTGCCAGTAGTCCTCAGGGGACCGAGCCAATAGCCAAAAACATTCAGTACTTC. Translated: CASSPQGTEPIAKNIQYF.

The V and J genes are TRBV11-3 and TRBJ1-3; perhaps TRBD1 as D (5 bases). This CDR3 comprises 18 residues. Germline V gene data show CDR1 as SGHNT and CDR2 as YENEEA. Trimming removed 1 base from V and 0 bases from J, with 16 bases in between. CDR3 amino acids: CASSLGRGVSDSGNTIYF. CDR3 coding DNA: TGTGCCAGCAGCTTAGGGAGGGGAGTATCAGACTCTGGAAACACCATATATTTT.

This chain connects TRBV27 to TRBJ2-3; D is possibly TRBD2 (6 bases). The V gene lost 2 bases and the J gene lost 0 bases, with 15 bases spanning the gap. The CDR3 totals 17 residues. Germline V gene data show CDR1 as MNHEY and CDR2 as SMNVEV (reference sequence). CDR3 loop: CASSLRSTGESTDTQYF. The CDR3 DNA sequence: TGTGCCAGCAGTTTAAGGTCCACGGGAGAAAGCACAGATACGCAGTATTTT.

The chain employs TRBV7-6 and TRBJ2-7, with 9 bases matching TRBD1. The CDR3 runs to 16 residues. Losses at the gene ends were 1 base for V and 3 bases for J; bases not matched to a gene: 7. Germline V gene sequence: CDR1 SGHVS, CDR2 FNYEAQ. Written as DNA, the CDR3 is TGTGCCAGCAGCTTAGGGGGACAGGGTACTGACTACGAGCAGTACTTC. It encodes CASSLGGQGTDYEQYF.

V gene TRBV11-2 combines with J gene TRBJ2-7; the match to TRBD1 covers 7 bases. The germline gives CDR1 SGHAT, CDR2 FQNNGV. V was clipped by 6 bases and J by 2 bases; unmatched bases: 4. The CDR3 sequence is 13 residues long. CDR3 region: CASSSGGTYEQYV. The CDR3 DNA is TGTGCCAGCAGTTCAGGGGGAACCTACGAGCAGTACGTC.